The clone carrying this TCR beta chain was observed at least ten times. Unique molecular identifiers were present on the cDNA, which also gained a universal primer site by template switching. TCRdb called the 5' RACE reads again in MiXCR, with one record for every CDR3 protein. The repertoire holds about 500,000 distinct CDR3 sequences, with 14% as singletons. The data derive from a study of identical twins. The CDR3 is made up of 15 amino acids. The V end lost 6 bases, the J end lost 0 bases, and 18 bases lay between the germline ends. Germline V gene sequence: CDR1 DFQATT, CDR2 SNEGSKA (reference sequence). In addition, the sample was reused for a study of yellow fever vaccine responses in identical twins.

The sequence was obtained from a woman between 18 and 30 years old in good health. The V gene is TRBV20-1, the J gene TRBJ2-7; unclear D gene. The sequenced sample consisted of CD4+ T cells sorted from blood. The CDR3 sequence is CSARGNPPGSYEQYF. The DNA for the CDR3 is TGCAGTGCCCGAGGAAATCCACCGGGCTCCTACGAGCAGTACTTC.